The 14 T cell receptor beta chains listed next were all sequenced from one sample in a study of T cells in Graves' hyperthyroidism and ophthalmopathy (dated 2019 in TCRdb). Libraries came from multiplex PCR. The instrument was an Illumina HiSeq 2000. Amplification of TCR beta CDR3 regions was carried out from RNA transcripts. For the first round of RT-PCR on the TCR CDR3, the HTBI primer set was used together with the Qiagen OneStep RT-PCR kit. Using fastp at Q25 and MiXCR, TCRdb reprocessed the public reads and kept productive beta chains. Each entry is one CDR3 protein sequence, shown with its most common DNA and genes. The sample table lists roughly 510,000 distinct CDR3 sequences, 20% to 25% of them with a count of one. Around 27% of the sample is taken by the ten largest. Sequencing input: blood. These receptors came from a young man with Graves' hyperthyroidism.

The chain joins TRBV5-6 to TRBJ1-2; weak D call: TRBD1 (5 bases). Between the trimmed V and J ends, which lost 0 bases and 3 bases, there was a span of 9 bases. The CDR3 length is 14 residues. The germline V gene has CDR1 SGHDT and CDR2 YYEEEE. The CDR3 is CASSLVRDDYGYTF. In DNA form, the CDR3 reads TGTGCCAGCAGCTTGGTACGGGACGACTATGGCTACACCTTC.

The table lists this clonotype with many counts. The V and J genes are TRBV9 and TRBJ1-2; 7 positions match TRBD1. Per the germline V gene, CDR1 is SGDLS and CDR2 is YYNGEE. The CDR3 extends over 15 amino acids. V trimming: 0 bases; J trimming: 0 bases; junction bases outside the gene matches: 2. The CDR3 DNA is TGTGCCAGCAGCGTAGGACAGGGACCTAACTATGGCTACACCTTC. This gives the protein CASSVGQGPNYGYTF.

This clonotype was seen many times. This chain joins TRBV7-9 and TRBJ2-2; D remains ambiguous. V lost 2 bases, J lost 6 bases, and 7 bases lay in between. Per the germline V gene, CDR1 is SEHNR and CDR2 is FQNEAQ (reference sequence). The CDR3 spans 13 residues. In DNA, the CDR3 is TGTGCCAGCAGCTTAAAAGGCTCCGGGGAGCTGTTTTTT. The encoded protein is CASSLKGSGELFF.

V usage is TRBV7-8 and J usage is TRBJ2-4; tentatively, D is TRBD1 or TRBD2 (5 bases each). CDR1 is SGHVS and CDR2 is FQNEAQ in the germline V gene. The V end was cut by 4 bases, the J end by 0 bases, with 13 bases between. The CDR3 totals 16 residues. CDR3 amino acids: CASSSSRGLAKNIQYF. The CDR3, as DNA: TGTGCCAGCAGCTCCTCCCGGGGCCTAGCCAAAAACATTCAGTACTTC.

This clonotype was seen just once. The CDR3, as DNA: TGCAGTGCGCTGACTAGCGGATTTACATTTGGTGCCCAGTACTTC. Protein sequence: CSALTSGFTFGAQYF. This sequence joins TRBV20-1 and TRBJ2-5; 9 bases fit TRBD2. This CDR3 is built from 15 residues. V lost 6 bases and J lost 9; bases outside the gene matches: 17. Germline V gene sequence: CDR1 DFQATT, CDR2 SNEGSKA (reference sequence).

This clonotype was detected ten times or more. As DNA, the CDR3 is TGTGCCAGCACCGCAGGGGGCAGAATGGAGACCCAGTACTTC. Translation gives CASTAGGRMETQYF. V usage is TRBV28 and J usage is TRBJ2-5; TRBD1 matches at 8 bases. V dropped 7 bases and J dropped 5; count of bases not matched to a gene: 9. The CDR3 contains 14 residues. Germline V gives CDR1 MDHEN, CDR2 SYDVKM.

The chain joins TRBV20-1 to TRBJ1-5; D is uncertain. The length of the CDR3 is 13 residues. The germline gives CDR1 DFQATT, CDR2 SNEGSKA (reference sequence). V was cut by 2 bases and J by 0 bases, with 5 bases left in between. CDR3: CSARYDSNQPQHF. Written as DNA, the CDR3 is TGCAGTGCTAGATACGATAGCAATCAGCCCCAGCATTTT.

This clonotype occurred many times. This CDR3 reads CASSYRGIGELFF. As DNA, the CDR3 is TGTGCCAGCAGTTATCGGGGGATCGGGGAGCTGTTTTTT. V usage is TRBV6-5 and J usage is TRBJ2-2; a weak D match, TRBD2 (6 bases). The germline gives CDR1 MNHEY, CDR2 SVGAGI. V lost 3 bases and J 7 bases, leaving 9 bases between the germline ends. The CDR3 totals 13 residues.

The genes are TRBV20-1 and TRBJ2-5; 10 bases are shared with TRBD2. The CDR3 runs 14 residues. Germline CDR1 and CDR2: DFQATT and SNEGSKA (reference sequence). Unmatched junction bases numbered 2, after V lost 0 bases and J lost 4 bases. The CDR3 here is CSARESGGAETQYF. For the CDR3, the DNA is TGCAGTGCTAGAGAAAGCGGGGGGGCAGAGACCCAGTACTTC.

V is TRBV20-1 and J is TRBJ2-5; D call uncertain. The germline V gene encodes CDR1 DFQATT and CDR2 SNEGSKA (reference sequence). V lost 5 bases to trimming and J lost 7 bases, with 11 bases between them. The CDR3 spans 11 residues. The CDR3 coding sequence is TGCAGTGCTTTCGCCCCCGGGACCCAGTACTTC. Residues: CSAFAPGTQYF.

This clonotype was recorded many times. The genes are TRBV6-9 and TRBJ1-5, with 7 positions matching TRBD1. Looked up from germline, CDR1 is MNHGY and CDR2 is SVAAGI. Trimming cost V 1 base and J 4 bases; bases outside gene matches: 7. CDR3 length equals 16 residues. CDR3 amino acids: CASSYWRQGGNQPQHF. As DNA, the CDR3 is TGTGCCAGCAGTTATTGGAGACAGGGAGGAAATCAGCCCCAGCATTTT.

V and J are TRBV6-1 and TRBJ2-2; 12 bases agree with TRBD2. The CDR3 sequence is 15 residues long. The germline V gene encodes CDR1 MNHNS and CDR2 SASEGT. Trimming removed 5 bases from V and 9 bases from J; junction bases left unmatched: 7. CDR3 loop: CASSRTSGATRELFF. The CDR3 DNA reads TGTGCCAGCAGTCGGACTAGCGGGGCGACCCGGGAGCTGTTTTTT.

This clonotype was picked up many times. V is TRBV28 and J is TRBJ2-2; D is perhaps TRBD1 (6 bases). Germline values: CDR1 MDHEN, CDR2 SYDVKM. Trimming took off 3 bases at V and 1 base at J, with 9 bases between the two ends. There are 15 residues in the CDR3. Here the CDR3 reads CASSLTGLNTGELFF. CDR3 sequence (DNA): TGTGCCAGCAGTTTGACAGGCCTGAACACCGGGGAGCTGTTTTTT.

The table lists this clonotype with many counts. The chain carries TRBV4-1 and TRBJ1-5; no reliable D call. Germline CDR1 and CDR2: MGHRA and YSYEKL. With 0 bases removed from V and 3 bases from J, the gap between germline ends came to 9 bases. The CDR3 totals 15 residues. The CDR3 spells CASSQEFDFNQPQHF. The CDR3 DNA reads as TGCGCCAGCAGCCAAGAATTCGATTTCAATCAGCCCCAGCATTTT.